The 8 T cell receptor beta chains reported below all come from one sample, sequenced in a study of CD8+CD57+ T cells in acquired aplastic anemia. Patients picked for sequencing had shown CD8+CD57+ cell expansion detected by flow cytometry. Genomic DNA constituted the template upon which TCR beta VDJ and CDR3 profiling was performed. TCRdb re-analysed the reads in MiXCR, keeping a single row per CDR3 protein. This sample has hundreds of thousands of distinct CDR3 sequences, with 25% to 40% found just once. Sequencing used sorted CD4+, CD8+, or CD8+CD57+ T cells (not recorded which) from PBMCs. Every receptor here comes from a human donor with aplastic anemia.

This clonotype was recorded many times. The V call is TRBV2, the J call TRBJ2-2; 7 bases line up with TRBD1. V lost 7 bases to trimming and J lost 1 base; unmatched junction nucleotides: 6. CDR1 and CDR2 from the germline V gene are SNHLY and FYNNEI. The CDR3 covers 15 residues. In DNA, the CDR3 is TGTGCCAGCACCGCACGGACAGGGAACACCGGGGAGCTGTTTTTT. Translating it yields CASTARTGNTGELFF. The variable domain in full, completed from reference TRBV2 and TRBJ2-2, reads EPEVTQTPSHQVTQMGQEVILRCVPISNHLYFYWYRQILGQKVEFLVSFYNNEISEKSEIFDDQFSVERPDGSNFTLKIRSTKLEDSAMYFCASTARTGNTGELFFGEGSRLTVL.

In the case of this clonotype: Since a much larger clone is just one base distant, this may be a read error. The rearrangement links TRBV10-3 to TRBJ1-2, with D unclear. This CDR3 has 14 amino acids. V was pared by 5 bases and J by 2 bases, with 12 bases between. The V gene's germline CDR1 is ENHRY and CDR2 SYGVKD. The CDR3 DNA reads as TGTGCCATCAGTCCCGGGCCACTAAACTATGGCTACACCTTC. Amino acid sequence: CAISPGPLNYGYTF.

This clonotype appeared a few times. For the CDR3, the DNA is TGTGCCTGGAGTGCTCGGCAGGATGGTGAAGCTTTCTTT. Its protein product is CAWSARQDGEAFF. This chain links TRBV30 with TRBJ1-1; no definite D call. This CDR3 is 13 amino acids long. Germline V CDR1 and CDR2: GTSNPN, SVGIG (reference sequence). V was cut by 1 base and J by 7 bases, with 13 bases left in between.

This clonotype showed up many times. The chain has TRBV7-9 and TRBJ2-5; TRBD1 aligns across 7 bases. The length of the CDR3 is 14 residues. Looked up from germline, CDR1 is SEHNR and CDR2 is FQNEAQ (reference sequence). Trimming at V came to 4 bases and at J to 0 bases, leaving 2 bases not matched to a gene. The CDR3 sequence: CASSSGQYQETQYF. The CDR3 DNA reads TGTGCCAGCAGCTCGGGACAGTACCAAGAGACCCAGTACTTC.

This clonotype occurred many times. V gene TRBV29-1 combines with J gene TRBJ2-2; 10 nucleotides line up with TRBD2. V was pared by 4 bases and J by 2 bases, with 7 bases of the junction left unmatched. The CDR3 is 16 amino acids. CDR1 is SQVTM and CDR2 is ANQGSEA in the germline V gene. CDR3 nucleotide sequence: TGCAGCGTTGGGGTTAGCGGGGGGTTAAACACCGGGGAGCTGTTTTTT. As protein: CSVGVSGGLNTGELFF.

This clonotype was observed a handful of times. V and J are TRBV4-3 and TRBJ2-3; D remains ambiguous. Germline assignment: CDR1 LGHNA and CDR2 YSLEER. V lost 4 bases, J lost 4 bases, and 15 bases lay in between. This CDR3 is 15 amino acids long. CDR3 coding DNA: TGCGCCAGCAGCCTCCGAGTCTCTCTAGCAGATACGCAGTATTTT. It translates to CASSLRVSLADTQYF.

V gene TRBV12-3 or TRBV12-4 combines with J gene TRBJ1-6, with 7 bases matching TRBD1. The CDR3 length is 16 residues. V lost 4 bases, J lost 7 bases, and 10 bases stayed unmatched. CDR3 residues: CASSWMWGQPNSPLHF. The CDR3 DNA reads as TGTGCCAGCAGTTGGATGTGGGGACAGCCAAATTCACCCCTCCACTTT.

There are many counts of this clonotype. The chain is built from TRBV5-5 and TRBJ1-6; unclear D gene. The CDR3 has 14 residues. Germline V gives CDR1 SGHKS, CDR2 YYEKEE (reference sequence). Between the trimmed V and J ends, which lost 1 base and 6 bases, there was a span of 8 bases. The CDR3: CASSLRQPNSPLHF. The CDR3 DNA is TGTGCCAGCAGCTTGCGGCAGCCTAATTCACCCCTCCACTTT.